Each of the 9 T cell receptor beta chains below was sequenced from the same sample in a study of blood T cells in healthy people across ages. Primed by a sample-barcoded 5' primer and a J-beta primer mix, a second PCR proceeded for roughly 7 to 12 cycles. MiXCR, applied by TCRdb to the 5' RACE reads, yields one record per CDR3 protein. The sample has hundreds of thousands of distinct CDR3 sequences; roughly 50% are singletons. Sample: blood. The receptors come from a man aged 25 to 40 in good health.

This clonotype was seen more than once but under ten times. The CDR3 nucleotides are TGCAGTGCTAGAGTCGGAGCGGGGGAGGGTGACGAGCAGTACTTC. It is translated as CSARVGAGEGDEQYF. This rearrangement joins TRBV20-1 to TRBJ2-7; 8 nucleotides match TRBD2. The germline CDR1 and CDR2 sequences are DFQATT and SNEGSKA (reference sequence). The length of the CDR3 is 15 residues. With V trimmed by 1 base and J by 5 bases, 10 bases remained unmatched.

This clonotype was counted between two and nine times. This chain uses TRBV9 with TRBJ2-1; D assignment may be TRBD1 or TRBD2 (5 bases each). Germline V gene data show CDR1 as SGDLS and CDR2 as YYNGEE. The CDR3 totals 12 residues. Trimming stripped 4 bases from V and 9 bases from J, with 11 bases between. In nucleotides, the CDR3 is TGTGCCAGCAGCTGGGGGTCAGGTGAGCAGTTCTTC. Translated: CASSWGSGEQFF. The full variable domain, in which reference TRBV9 and TRBJ2-1 provide the parts outside the CDR3, is DSGVTQTPKHLITATGQRVTLRCSPRSGDLSVYWYQQSLDQGLQFLIQYYNGEERAKGNILERFSAQQFPDLHSELNLSSLELGDSALYFCASSWGSGEQFFGPGTRLTVL.

This clonotype was seen many times. CDR3 nucleotides: TGTGCCAGCAGCTCTTACCTTCGGACTGACGAGCAGTACTTC. It yields the protein CASSSYLRTDEQYF. The rearrangement links TRBV7-2 to TRBJ2-7; perhaps TRBD2 as D (5 bases). Looked up from germline, CDR1 is SGHTA and CDR2 is FQGNSA. There are 14 residues in the CDR3. V gave up 4 bases and J gave up 5 bases, with 15 bases separating them.

The rearrangement links TRBV5-1 to TRBJ2-4, with D possibly being TRBD2 (5 bases). The V end was cut by 0 bases, the J end by 7 bases, with 20 bases between. CDR1 and CDR2 from the germline V gene are SGHRS and YFSETQ. This CDR3 is built from 17 residues. CDR3 protein: CASSLGLEIEGFNIQYF. Here the CDR3 DNA reads TGCGCCAGCAGCTTGGGTCTAGAGATTGAGGGATTTAACATTCAGTACTTC.

V and J are TRBV6-5 and TRBJ1-1; tentatively, D is TRBD1 (5 bases). CDR3 length equals 14 residues. Trimming removed 5 bases from V and 4 bases from J, with 14 bases in between. Germline CDR1 and CDR2: MNHEY and SVGAGI. The CDR3 sequence: CASSDGGSGTEAFF. CDR3 sequence (DNA): TGTGCCAGCAGTGACGGGGGATCGGGCACTGAAGCTTTCTTT.

The V gene is TRBV24-1, the J gene TRBJ2-2; 14 positions match TRBD2. Germline values: CDR1 KGHDR, CDR2 SFDVKD. The CDR3 is 20 residues long. Trimming cost V 1 base and J 4 bases; bases outside gene matches: 10. For the CDR3, the DNA is TGTGCCACCAGTGATTTAACCGGGACTAGCGGGGGAAGGGCCACCGGGGAGCTGTTTTTT. It encodes CATSDLTGTSGGRATGELFF.

V is TRBV12-3 or TRBV12-4 and J is TRBJ2-5; 9 bases fit TRBD1. The CDR3 is 14 amino acids. The V and J ends lost 3 bases and 4 bases, in that order; junction bases with no gene match: 3. As DNA, the CDR3 is TGTGCCAGCAGTTTGACAGGGGGATCAGAGACCCAGTACTTC. This sequence encodes CASSLTGGSETQYF.

This chain connects TRBV5-1 to TRBJ2-1; 7 positions match TRBD1. The CDR3 consists of 16 residues. Trimming cost V 4 bases and J 0 bases; bases outside gene matches: 7. Germline CDR1 is SGHRS and CDR2 is YFSETQ. CDR3 region: CASSPGQYSSYNEQFF. In DNA form, the CDR3 reads TGCGCCAGCAGCCCGGGACAGTATAGCTCCTACAATGAGCAGTTCTTC.

The table lists this clonotype with a few counts. The CDR3 here is CASSPYRGDQPQHF. The DNA for the CDR3 is TGTGCCAGCAGCCCTTACAGGGGGGACCAGCCCCAGCATTTT. The gene calls are TRBV3-1 and TRBJ1-5; 8 bases match TRBD1. The CDR3 has 14 amino acids. Germline loops: CDR1 LGHDT, CDR2 YNNKEL (reference sequence). V shed 4 bases, J shed 7 bases, and the junction held 6 bases outside the gene matches.